A selection of T cell receptor beta chains follows, all from one sample in a study of T cells in localized non-small cell lung cancer. This table comes from immunoSEQ multiplex PCR, and its TCRdb copy is limited to in-frame clones, with some not included. The sample contains 75,000 to 95,000 clones, about 78% of which appear only once. The sample was PBMCs, taken before any cancer treatment. Receptors were obtained from a man aged 40-75 years with stage II squamous cell lung carcinoma. The CDR3 runs from the conserved cysteine through the conserved F or W. Each record gives: V gene, clone size, D gene, J gene, CDR3 DNA, CDR3 protein. D genes are given only for firm matches. A clone size is listed for some rows: how often the clone was seen (once, few, many), or a class if it is expanded.

TRBV2,.,.,TRBJ2-1,TGTGCCAGCAGTGGGACGGAGGACACCTACAATGAGCAGTTCTTC,CASSGTEDTYNEQFF
TRBV14,few,.,TRBJ1-1,TGTGCCAGCAGTCACTACAGGACGAACACTGAAGCTTTCTTT,CASSHYRTNTEAFF
TRBV2,.,.,TRBJ2-1,TGTGCCAGCAGGGGGACTGGGGGTGAGCAGTTCTTC,CASRGTGGEQFF
TRBV5-1,.,.,TRBJ2-7,TGCGCCAGCTCAAAGAGGGACTCTTTCATCAACGAGCAGTACTTC,CASSKRDSFINEQYF
TRBV7-2,.,TRBD2,TRBJ2-3,TGTGCCAGCAGCAAAAATAGCGGGGGGGCCATAGATACGCAGTATTTT,CASSKNSGGAIDTQYF
TRBV5-4,.,.,TRBJ1-5,TGTGCCAGCAGCCTGGATGCGGGCAATCAGCCCCAGCATTTT,CASSLDAGNQPQHF
TRBV29-1,.,.,TRBJ2-1,TGCAGCGTTGAAGAGGGGGCTGGCAATGAGCAGTTCTTC,CSVEEGAGNEQFF
TRBV27,.,.,TRBJ1-1,TGTGCCAGCAGTTTTCGGCTGAACACTGAAGCTTTCTTT,CASSFRLNTEAFF
TRBV5-1,.,.,TRBJ2-2,TGCGCCAGCAGCTTGCCTAGCGCGGGCACCGGGGAGCTGTTTTTT,CASSLPSAGTGELFF
TRBV9,.,.,TRBJ1-1,TGTGCCAGCAGCCGGCTGGATGGGAACACTGAAGCTTTCTTT,CASSRLDGNTEAFF
TRBV7-9,.,.,TRBJ1-5,TGTGCCAGCAGCTCGGACTATAGCAATCAGCCCCAGCATTTT,CASSSDYSNQPQHF
TRBV4-1,.,.,TRBJ2-7,TGCGCCAGCAGCCAAGTTTCGGGGGACGAGCAGTACTTC,CASSQVSGDEQYF
TRBV19,.,.,TRBJ2-7,TGTGCCAGTAGTATAGGGGAGGCCGGGCAGCAGTACTTC,CASSIGEAGQQYF
TRBV7-9,.,.,TRBJ1-5,TGTGCCAGCAGCTTAGCCGGCGGGAGCAATCAGCCCCAGCATTTT,CASSLAGGSNQPQHF
TRBV4-3,.,.,TRBJ2-7,TGCGCCAGCAGCCAAGATCCGGGTCAGGGAGGCTGCTACGAGCAGTACTTC,CASSQDPGQGGCYEQYF
TRBV2,.,.,TRBJ2-5,TGTGCCAGCAGTGAACGGGACACCCAAGAGACCCAGTACTTC,CASSERDTQETQYF
TRBV7-6,.,.,TRBJ2-5,TGTGCCAGCAGCTTATCTCGAGAGACCCAGTACTTC,CASSLSRETQYF
TRBV15,.,.,TRBJ2-2,TGTGCCACCAGCAGAGATGGTAGGAACGGCCCTTGGGGCCCCGGGGAGCTGTTTTTT,CATSRDGRNGPWGPGELFF
TRBV6-6,once,.,TRBJ2-7,TGTGCCAGCAGTCCCGGCATGGAACAGTACTTC,CASSPGMEQYF
TRBV7-8,once,TRBD1,TRBJ2-7,TGTGCCAGCAGCCAAGCTGGGACAGGACGAACCTACGAGCAGTACTTC,CASSQAGTGRTYEQYF
TRBV5-5,.,.,TRBJ1-5,TGTGCCAGCAGTCGTACAGGAAGGAATCAGCCCCAGCATTTT,CASSRTGRNQPQHF
TRBV5-1,.,.,TRBJ1-2,TGCGCCAGCAGCCTAAGCCCGGGGTATGGCTACACCTTC,CASSLSPGYGYTF
TRBV29-1,.,.,TRBJ1-1,TGCAGCGTGATTACAGTACTGAACACTGAAGCTTTCTTT,CSVITVLNTEAFF
TRBV7-2,.,.,TRBJ2-5,TGTGCCAGCAGCTTAGGGGGATTCCAAGAGACCCAGTACTTC,CASSLGGFQETQYF
TRBV14,.,TRBD2,TRBJ2-7,TGTGCCAGCAGCCACGGCGGACTAGCGGGATACTACGAGCAGTACTTC,CASSHGGLAGYYEQYF
TRBV19,.,.,TRBJ2-7,TGTGCCAGTAGTAGCGCCATTACCCCCTACGAGCAGTACTTC,CASSSAITPYEQYF
TRBV2,.,TRBD2,TRBJ2-3,TGTGCCAGCAGTGCCCTGAGACCGACTAGCTCTTCCACAGATACGCAGTATTTT,CASSALRPTSSSTDTQYF
TRBV7-9,.,.,TRBJ1-5,TGTGCCAGCAGCTTCTCGGCAGATAGCAATCAGCCCCAGCATTTT,CASSFSADSNQPQHF
TRBV29-1,.,.,TRBJ2-1,TGCAGCTCCGGCGGGCTCCTCTACAATGAGCAGTTCTTC,CSSGGLLYNEQFF
TRBV7-9,.,TRBD1,TRBJ1-5,TGTGCCAGCAGCCTCGGACAGGGGGTGAGCAATCAGCCCCAGCATTTT,CASSLGQGVSNQPQHF
TRBV13,.,.,TRBJ1-1,TGTGCCAGCAGCTACGGGACTGACCTTGAAGCTTTCTTT,CASSYGTDLEAFF
TRBV11-3,once,.,TRBJ2-7,TGTGCCAGCAGCTTTCGGCCTTGGTCCTACGAGCAGTACTTC,CASSFRPWSYEQYF
TRBV25-1,.,.,TRBJ2-7,TGTGCCAGCAGTTTTGGCTACGAGCAGTACTTC,CASSFGYEQYF
TRBV5-8,.,.,TRBJ2-7,TGTGCCAGCAGCTTGGCCGGGATCGACGAGCAGTACTTC,CASSLAGIDEQYF
TRBV29-1,.,TRBD2,TRBJ2-3,TGCAGCGTTCCAAGCGGGAGGTCAGATACGCAGTATTTT,CSVPSGRSDTQYF
TRBV5-1,.,TRBD2,TRBJ2-1,TGCGCCAGCAGCTTGGAGCGGGATTACAATGAGCAGTTCTTC,CASSLERDYNEQFF
TRBV30,.,TRBD1,TRBJ1-2,TGTGCCTGGAGTCAGGGACAGGGCCCCTATGGCTACACCTTC,CAWSQGQGPYGYTF
TRBV15,.,TRBD1,TRBJ1-4,TGTGCCACCAGCAGAACAACAGGGGGAGGTAATGAAAAACTGTTTTTT,CATSRTTGGGNEKLFF
TRBV7-8,.,.,TRBJ1-2,TGTGCCAGCAGCTTAGGATTCAACTATGGCTACACCTTC,CASSLGFNYGYTF
TRBV19,.,.,TRBJ2-1,TGTGCCAGTAGTATAGGTGGGGGTGAGCAGTTCTTC,CASSIGGGEQFF
TRBV11-2,few,TRBD1,TRBJ1-6,TGTGCCAGCAGCCGGGGGACAGGACGAGATTCACCCCTCCACTTT,CASSRGTGRDSPLHF
TRBV7-2,.,.,TRBJ2-7,TGTGCCAGCAGCTTAAACAGGTCGGGCGAGCAGTACTTC,CASSLNRSGEQYF
TRBV19,many,TRBD1,TRBJ1-5,TGTGCCAGTACCGGGACAGGGGCTGTTAGCAATCAGCCCCAGCATTTT,CASTGTGAVSNQPQHF
TRBV7-9,once,.,TRBJ2-7,TGTGCCAGCACGCAGACATACGGGGGATACTCCTACGAGCAGTACTTC,CASTQTYGGYSYEQYF
TRBV28,.,TRBD1,TRBJ2-2,TGTGCCAGCAGCCGACAGGGGGAGGGCACCGGGGAGCTGTTTTTT,CASSRQGEGTGELFF
TRBV11-1,.,TRBD2,TRBJ2-2,TGTGCCAGCAGTTCGCGGGAGGGCCGAACCGGGGAGCTGTTTTTT,CASSSREGRTGELFF
TRBV4-2,few,.,TRBJ1-2,TGTGCCAGCAGCCATGCGGACAAGGCTACTAACTATGGCTACACCTTC,CASSHADKATNYGYTF
TRBV13,.,.,TRBJ1-2,TGTGCCAGCAGCTCCCCCAATACCGACAGGAGCTATGGCTACACCTTC,CASSSPNTDRSYGYTF
TRBV18,once,.,TRBJ1-2,TGTGCCAGCTCACCACTATCGGGGGCCGAGTCCTATGGCTACACCTTC,CASSPLSGAESYGYTF
TRBV4-1,.,.,TRBJ2-7,TGCGCCAGCAGCCCCCGGGACCGAGGTAGGGGCGAGCAGTACTTC,CASSPRDRGRGEQYF
TRBV18,.,TRBD2,TRBJ2-7,TGTGCCAGCTCACCACTGGGTGGTAGCGGGGTCTACGAGCAGTACTTC,CASSPLGGSGVYEQYF
TRBV18,once,TRBD1,TRBJ1-2,TGTGCCAGCTCACTAGGGGGCCCCGATGGCTACACCTTC,CASSLGGPDGYTF
TRBV4-3,.,.,TRBJ2-6,TGCGCCAGCAGCCAAGAGCGGGTTTCCTCTGGGGCCAACGTCCTGACTTTC,CASSQERVSSGANVLTF